This TCR beta chain was sequenced in a study of blood T cell repertoires in COVID-19. Measured with immunoSEQ multiplex PCR; TCRdb has only the in-frame clones, and not every one. The sample has more than 150,000 clones, nearly 80% seen once. The V end lost 1 base, the J end lost 6 bases, and 9 bases lay between the germline ends. Germline assignment: CDR1 SQVTM and CDR2 ANQGSEA. CDR3 size: 12 residues. In its sample, this clone was seen a few times. The chain uses TRBV29-1 and TRBJ1-2; a weak D match, TRBD1 (5 bases). This TCR was recovered from a woman aged 70 to 79 with acute or convalescent COVID-19. The sequenced sample consisted of peripheral blood. The CDR3, as DNA: TGCAGCGTTGAAGCAGGGAATCATGGCTACACCTTC. Translated: CSVEAGNHGYTF.